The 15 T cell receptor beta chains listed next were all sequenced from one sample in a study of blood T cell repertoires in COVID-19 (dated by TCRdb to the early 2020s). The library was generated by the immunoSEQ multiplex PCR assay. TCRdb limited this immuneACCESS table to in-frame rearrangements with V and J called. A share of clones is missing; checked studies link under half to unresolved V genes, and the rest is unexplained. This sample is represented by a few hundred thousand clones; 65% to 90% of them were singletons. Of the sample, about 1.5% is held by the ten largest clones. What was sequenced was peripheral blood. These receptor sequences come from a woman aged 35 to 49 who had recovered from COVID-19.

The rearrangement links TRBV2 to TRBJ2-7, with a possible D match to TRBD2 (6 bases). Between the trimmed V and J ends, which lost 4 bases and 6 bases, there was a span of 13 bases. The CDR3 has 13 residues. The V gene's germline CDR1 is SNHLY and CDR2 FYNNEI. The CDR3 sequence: CASSVQTRSEQYF. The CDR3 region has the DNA TGTGCCAGCAGTGTCCAGACTAGATCCGAGCAGTACTTC.

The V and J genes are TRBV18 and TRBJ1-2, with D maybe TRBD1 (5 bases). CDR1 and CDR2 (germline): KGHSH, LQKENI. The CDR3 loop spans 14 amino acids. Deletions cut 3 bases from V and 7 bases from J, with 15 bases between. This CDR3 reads CASSPSRDSTGYTF. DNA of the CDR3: TGTGCCAGCTCACCCAGTCGAGACAGTACTGGCTACACCTTC.

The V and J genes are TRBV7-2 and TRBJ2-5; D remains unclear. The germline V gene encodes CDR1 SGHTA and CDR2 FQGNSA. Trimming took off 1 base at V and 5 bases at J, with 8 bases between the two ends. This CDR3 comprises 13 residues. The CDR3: CASSLVGLETQYF. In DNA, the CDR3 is TGTGCCAGCAGCTTAGTGGGCCTCGAGACCCAGTACTTC.

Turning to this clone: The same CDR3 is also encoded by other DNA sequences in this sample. CDR3 bases: TGTGCCAGCTCACCAAGCAGGGAAGGTACTGAAGCTTTCTTT. It yields the protein CASSPSREGTEAFF. The chain uses TRBV18 and TRBJ1-1; perhaps TRBD1 as D (5 bases). The ends were cut back, 2 bases at V and 5 bases at J, with 12 bases in the middle. From germline, CDR1 is KGHSH and CDR2 LQKENI. This CDR3 spans 14 amino acids.

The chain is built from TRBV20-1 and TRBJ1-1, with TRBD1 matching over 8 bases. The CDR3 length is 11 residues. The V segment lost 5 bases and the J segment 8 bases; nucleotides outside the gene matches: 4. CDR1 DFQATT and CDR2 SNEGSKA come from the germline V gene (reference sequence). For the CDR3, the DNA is TGCAGTGCTCGCCGGGACAGGGAAGCTTTCTTT. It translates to CSARRDREAFF.

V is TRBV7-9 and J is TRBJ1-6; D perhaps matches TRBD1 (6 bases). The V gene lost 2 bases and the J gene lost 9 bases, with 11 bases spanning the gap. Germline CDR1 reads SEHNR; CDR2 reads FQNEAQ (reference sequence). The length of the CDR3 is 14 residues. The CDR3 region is CASSLTGTGSPLHF. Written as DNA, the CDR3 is TGTGCCAGCAGCTTAACAGGGACGGGTTCACCCCTCCACTTT. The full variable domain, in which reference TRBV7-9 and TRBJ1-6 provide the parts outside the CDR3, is DTGVSQNPRHKITKRGQNVTFRCDPISEHNRLYWYRQTLGQGPEFLTYFQNEAQLEKSRLLSDRFSAERPKGSFSTLEIQRTEQGDSAMYLCASSLTGTGSPLHFGNGTRLTVT.

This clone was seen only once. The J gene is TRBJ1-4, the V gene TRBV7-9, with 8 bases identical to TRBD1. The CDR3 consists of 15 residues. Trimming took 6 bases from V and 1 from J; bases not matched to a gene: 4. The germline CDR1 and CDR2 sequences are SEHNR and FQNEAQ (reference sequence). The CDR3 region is CASSPDRGTNEKLFF. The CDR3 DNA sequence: TGTGCCAGCAGTCCCGACAGGGGAACTAATGAAAAACTGTTTTTT. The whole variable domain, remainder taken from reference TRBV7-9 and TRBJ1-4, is DTGVSQNPRHKITKRGQNVTFRCDPISEHNRLYWYRQTLGQGPEFLTYFQNEAQLEKSRLLSDRFSAERPKGSFSTLEIQRTEQGDSAMYLCASSPDRGTNEKLFFGSGTQLSVL.

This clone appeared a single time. CDR3 bases: TGTGCCAGCAGTTACTCGGGACAGGGTCCGCAGTATTTT. It yields the protein CASSYSGQGPQYF. V usage is TRBV6-5 and J usage is TRBJ2-3; 9 bases line up with TRBD1. The CDR3 has 13 amino acids. Germline CDR1 MNHEY, CDR2 SVGAGI. Unmatched junction bases numbered 2, after V lost 0 bases and J lost 10 bases.

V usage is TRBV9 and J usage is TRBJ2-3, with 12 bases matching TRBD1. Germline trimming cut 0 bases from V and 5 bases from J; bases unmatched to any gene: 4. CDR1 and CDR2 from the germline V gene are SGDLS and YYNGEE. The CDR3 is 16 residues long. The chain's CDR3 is CASSVAGDRGQDTQYF. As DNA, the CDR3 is TGTGCCAGCAGCGTAGCAGGGGACAGGGGGCAAGATACGCAGTATTTT.

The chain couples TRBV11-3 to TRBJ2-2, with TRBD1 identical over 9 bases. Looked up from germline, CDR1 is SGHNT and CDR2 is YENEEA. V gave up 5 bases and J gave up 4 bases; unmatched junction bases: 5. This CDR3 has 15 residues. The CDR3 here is CASSVQGARTGELFF. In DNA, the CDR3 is TGTGCCAGCAGCGTACAGGGGGCGCGCACCGGGGAGCTGTTTTTT.

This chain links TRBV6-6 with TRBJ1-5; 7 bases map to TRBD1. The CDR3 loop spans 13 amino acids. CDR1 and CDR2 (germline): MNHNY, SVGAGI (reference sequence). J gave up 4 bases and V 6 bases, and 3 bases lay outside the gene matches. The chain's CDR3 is CASSPGGNQPQHF. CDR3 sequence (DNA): TGTGCCAGCAGCCCAGGGGGGAATCAGCCCCAGCATTTT.

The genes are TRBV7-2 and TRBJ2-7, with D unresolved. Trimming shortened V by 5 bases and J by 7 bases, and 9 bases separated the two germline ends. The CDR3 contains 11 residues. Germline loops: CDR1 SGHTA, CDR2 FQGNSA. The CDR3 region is CASSPQYEQYF. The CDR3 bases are TGTGCCAGCAGCCCCCAGTATGAGCAGTACTTC.

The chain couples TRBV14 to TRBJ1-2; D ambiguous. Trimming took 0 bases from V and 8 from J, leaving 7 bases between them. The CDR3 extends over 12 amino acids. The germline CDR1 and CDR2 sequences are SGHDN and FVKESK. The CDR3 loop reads CASSQDVLGYTF. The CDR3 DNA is TGTGCCAGCAGCCAAGATGTCCTGGGCTACACCTTC.

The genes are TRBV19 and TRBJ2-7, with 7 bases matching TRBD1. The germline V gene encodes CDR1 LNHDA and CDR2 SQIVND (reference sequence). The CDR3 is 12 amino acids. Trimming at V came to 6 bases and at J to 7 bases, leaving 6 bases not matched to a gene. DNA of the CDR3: TGTGCCAGTAGAGACAGGGCTCGGGAGCAGTACTTC. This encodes CASRDRAREQYF.

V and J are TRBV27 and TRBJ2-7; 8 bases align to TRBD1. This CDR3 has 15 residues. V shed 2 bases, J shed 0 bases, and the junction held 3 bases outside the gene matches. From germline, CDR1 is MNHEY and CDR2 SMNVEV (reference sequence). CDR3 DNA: TGTGCCAGCAGTTTAACAGGGGGAGGCTCCTACGAGCAGTACTTC. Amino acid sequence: CASSLTGGGSYEQYF.